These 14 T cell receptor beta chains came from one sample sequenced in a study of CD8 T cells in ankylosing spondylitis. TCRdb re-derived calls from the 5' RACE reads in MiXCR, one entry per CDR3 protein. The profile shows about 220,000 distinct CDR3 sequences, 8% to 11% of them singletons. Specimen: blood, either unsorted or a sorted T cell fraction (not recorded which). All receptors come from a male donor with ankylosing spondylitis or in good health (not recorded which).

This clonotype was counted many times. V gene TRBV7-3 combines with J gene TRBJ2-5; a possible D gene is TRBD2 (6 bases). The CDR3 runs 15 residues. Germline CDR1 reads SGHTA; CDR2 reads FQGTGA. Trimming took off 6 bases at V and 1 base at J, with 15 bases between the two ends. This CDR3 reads CASSSTGLSQETQYF. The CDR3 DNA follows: TGTGCCAGCAGTTCGACGGGACTCAGCCAAGAGACCCAGTACTTC. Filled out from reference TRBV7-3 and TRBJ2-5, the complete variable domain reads GAGVSQTPSNKVTEKGKYVELRCDPISGHTALYWYRQSLGQGPEFLIYFQGTGAADDSGLPNDRFFAVRPEGSVSTLKIQRTERGDSAVYLCASSSTGLSQETQYFGPGTRLLVL.

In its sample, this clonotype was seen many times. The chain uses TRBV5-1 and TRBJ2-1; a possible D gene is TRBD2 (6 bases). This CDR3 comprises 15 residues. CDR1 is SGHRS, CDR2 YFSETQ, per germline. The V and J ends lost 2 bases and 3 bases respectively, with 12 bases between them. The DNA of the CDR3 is TGCGCCAGCAGCTTACCCGGGACTCTCTACAATGAGCAGTTCTTC. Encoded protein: CASSLPGTLYNEQFF.

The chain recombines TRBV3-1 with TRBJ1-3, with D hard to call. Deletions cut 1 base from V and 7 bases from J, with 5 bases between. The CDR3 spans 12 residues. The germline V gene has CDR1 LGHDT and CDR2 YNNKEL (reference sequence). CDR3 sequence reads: CASSQVTNTIYF. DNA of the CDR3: TGTGCCAGCAGCCAAGTAACCAACACCATATATTTT.

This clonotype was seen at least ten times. In nucleotides, the CDR3 is TGTGCCAGCAGCCAAGATCAAGAGCGGCCCTACTTC. Its protein is CASSQDQERPYF. The chain uses TRBV3-1 and TRBJ2-7; possible D gene TRBD2, 5 bases. Germline V gives CDR1 LGHDT, CDR2 YNNKEL (reference sequence). The CDR3 contains 12 residues. Between the trimmed V and J ends, which lost 0 bases and 13 bases, there was a span of 13 bases.

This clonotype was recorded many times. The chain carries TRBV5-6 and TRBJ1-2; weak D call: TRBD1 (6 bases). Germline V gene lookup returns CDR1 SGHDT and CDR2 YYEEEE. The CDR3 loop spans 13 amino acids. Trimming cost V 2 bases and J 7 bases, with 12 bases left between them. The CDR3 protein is CASSLQGESGYTF. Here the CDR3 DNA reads TGTGCCAGCAGCTTACAGGGTGAAAGTGGCTACACCTTC.

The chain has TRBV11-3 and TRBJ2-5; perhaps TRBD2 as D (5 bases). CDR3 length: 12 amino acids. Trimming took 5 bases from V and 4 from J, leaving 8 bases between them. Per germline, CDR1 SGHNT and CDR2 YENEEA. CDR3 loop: CASSRAGETQYF. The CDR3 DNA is TGTGCCAGCAGCCGCGCGGGAGAGACCCAGTACTTC. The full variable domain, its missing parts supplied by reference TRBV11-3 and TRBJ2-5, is EAGVVQSPRYKIIEKKQPVAFWCNPISGHNTLYWYLQNLGQGPELLIRYENEEAVDDSQLPKDRFSAERLKGVDSTLKIQPAELGDSAVYLCASSRAGETQYFGPGTRLLVL.

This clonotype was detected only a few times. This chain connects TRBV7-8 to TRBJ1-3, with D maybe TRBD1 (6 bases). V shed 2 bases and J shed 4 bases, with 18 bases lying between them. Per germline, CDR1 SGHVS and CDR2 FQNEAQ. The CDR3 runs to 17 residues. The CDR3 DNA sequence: TGTGCCAGCAGCTTAACCGGAGGGGGGAGCGTGGGAAACACCATATATTTT. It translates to CASSLTGGGSVGNTIYF.

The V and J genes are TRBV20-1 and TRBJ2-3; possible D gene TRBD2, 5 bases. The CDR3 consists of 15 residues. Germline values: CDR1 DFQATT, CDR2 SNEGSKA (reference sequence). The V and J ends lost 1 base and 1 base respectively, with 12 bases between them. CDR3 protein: CSARAPGWGTDTQYF. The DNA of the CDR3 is TGCAGTGCTAGAGCCCCGGGGTGGGGCACAGATACGCAGTATTTT.

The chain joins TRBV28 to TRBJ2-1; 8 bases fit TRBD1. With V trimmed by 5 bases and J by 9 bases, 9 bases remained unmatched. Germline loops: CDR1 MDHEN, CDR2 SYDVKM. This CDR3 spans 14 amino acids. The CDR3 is CASSPPTGGGEQFF. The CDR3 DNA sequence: TGTGCCAGCAGTCCACCCACAGGGGGTGGTGAGCAGTTCTTC.

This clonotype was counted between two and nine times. The chain's CDR3 is CASSPWGQGRETQYF. The CDR3, as DNA: TGTGCCAGCAGTCCTTGGGGGCAGGGACGAGAGACCCAGTACTTC. The chain is built from TRBV2 and TRBJ2-5; possible D gene TRBD1, 6 bases. Trimming left V 5 bases short and J 4 bases short, with 17 bases between. This CDR3 is built from 15 residues. Germline CDR1 SNHLY, CDR2 FYNNEI.

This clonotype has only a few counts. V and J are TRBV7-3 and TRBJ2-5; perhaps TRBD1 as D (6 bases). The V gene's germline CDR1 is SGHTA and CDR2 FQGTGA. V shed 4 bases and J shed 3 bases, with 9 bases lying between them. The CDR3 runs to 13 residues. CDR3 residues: CASSSRTEETQYF. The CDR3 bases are TGTGCCAGCAGCTCCCGGACAGAAGAGACCCAGTACTTC.

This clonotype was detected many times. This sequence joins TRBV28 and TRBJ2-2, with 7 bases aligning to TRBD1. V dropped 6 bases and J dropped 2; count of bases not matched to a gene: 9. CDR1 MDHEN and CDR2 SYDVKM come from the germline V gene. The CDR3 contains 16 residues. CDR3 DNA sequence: TGTGCCAGCAGACCCGGACAGGTTTCAAACACCGGGGAGCTGTTTTTT. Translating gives CASRPGQVSNTGELFF. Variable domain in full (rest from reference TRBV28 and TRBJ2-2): DVKVTQSSRYLVKRTGEKVFLECVQDMDHENMFWYRQDPGLGLRLIYFSYDVKMKEKGDIPEGYSVSREKKERFSLILESASTNQTSMYLCASRPGQVSNTGELFFGEGSRLTVL.

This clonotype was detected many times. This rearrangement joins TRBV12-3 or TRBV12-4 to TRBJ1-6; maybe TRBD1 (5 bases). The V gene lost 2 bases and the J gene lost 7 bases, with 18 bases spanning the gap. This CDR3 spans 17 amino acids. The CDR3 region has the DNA TGTGCCAGCAGTTTACAGTACGGGACGGGGGAAAATTCACCCCTCCACTTT. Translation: CASSLQYGTGENSPLHF.

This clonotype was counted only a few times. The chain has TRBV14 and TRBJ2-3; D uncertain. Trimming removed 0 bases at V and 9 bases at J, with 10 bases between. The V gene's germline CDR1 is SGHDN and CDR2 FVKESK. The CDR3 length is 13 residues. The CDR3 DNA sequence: TGTGCCAGCAGCCAAGATATGGGTCTCACGCAGTATTTT. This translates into CASSQDMGLTQYF.